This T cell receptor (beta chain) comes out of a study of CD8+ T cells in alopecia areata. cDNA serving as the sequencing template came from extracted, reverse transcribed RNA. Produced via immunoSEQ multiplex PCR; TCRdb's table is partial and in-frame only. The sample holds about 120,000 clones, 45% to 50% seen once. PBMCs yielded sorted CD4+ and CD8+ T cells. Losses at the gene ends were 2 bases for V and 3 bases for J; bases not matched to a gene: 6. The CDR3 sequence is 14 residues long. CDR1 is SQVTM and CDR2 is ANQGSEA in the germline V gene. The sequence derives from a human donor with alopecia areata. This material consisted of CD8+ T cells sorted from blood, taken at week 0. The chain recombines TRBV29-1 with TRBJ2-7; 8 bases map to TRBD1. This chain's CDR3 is CSVEPTTGGYEQYF. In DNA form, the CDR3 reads TGCAGCGTTGAACCTACCACAGGGGGCTACGAGCAGTACTTC.